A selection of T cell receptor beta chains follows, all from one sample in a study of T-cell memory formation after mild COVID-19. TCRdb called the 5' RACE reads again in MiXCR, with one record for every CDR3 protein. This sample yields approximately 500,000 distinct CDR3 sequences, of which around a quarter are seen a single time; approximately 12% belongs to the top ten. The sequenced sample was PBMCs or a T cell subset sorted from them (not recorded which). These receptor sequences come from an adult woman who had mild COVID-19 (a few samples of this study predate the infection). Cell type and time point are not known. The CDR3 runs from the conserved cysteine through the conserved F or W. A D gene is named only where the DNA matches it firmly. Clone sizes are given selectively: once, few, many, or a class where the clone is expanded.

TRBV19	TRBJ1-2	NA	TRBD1	CASEGTGGIWGYTF	TGTGCCAGCGAGGGGACAGGGGGTATCTGGGGCTACACCTTC
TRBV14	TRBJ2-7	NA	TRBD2	CASSRSRGRGAGDEQYF	TGTGCCAGCAGCCGGTCAAGAGGTCGGGGCGCGGGGGACGAGCAGTACTTC
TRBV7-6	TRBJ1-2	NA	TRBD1	CASSPGLLGGPNYGYTF	TGTGCCAGCAGCCCAGGATTGCTAGGGGGCCCTAACTATGGCTACACCTTC
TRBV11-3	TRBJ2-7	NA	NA	CASSPARGAYEQYF	TGTGCCAGCAGCCCCGCGCGGGGCGCCTACGAGCAGTACTTC
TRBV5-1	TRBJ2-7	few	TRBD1	CASSLQPDRVVEQYF	TGCGCCAGCAGCTTACAGCCGGACAGGGTGGTCGAGCAGTACTTC
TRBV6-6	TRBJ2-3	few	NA	CASSYRRASTDTQYF	TGTGCCAGCAGTTACAGGCGTGCTAGCACAGATACGCAGTATTTT
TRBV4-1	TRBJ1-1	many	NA	CASSQVGGNTEAFF	TGTGCCAGCAGCCAAGTCGGGGGGAACACTGAAGCTTTCTTT
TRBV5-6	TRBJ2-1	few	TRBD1	CASSRKGQGYNEQFF	TGTGCCAGCAGCCGGAAGGGACAGGGTTACAATGAGCAGTTCTTC
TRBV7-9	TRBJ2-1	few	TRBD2	CASSSSSGTRTNNEQFF	TGTGCCAGCAGCTCCTCGAGCGGGACCCGAACCAACAATGAGCAGTTCTTC
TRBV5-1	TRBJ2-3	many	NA	CASRLNLDTQYF	TGCGCCAGCAGACTAAATCTTGATACGCAGTATTTT
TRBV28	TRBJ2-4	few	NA	CASKGASGNIQYF	TGTGCCAGCAAAGGGGCCTCTGGAAACATTCAGTACTTC
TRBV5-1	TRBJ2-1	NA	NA	CASSLASAPGEQFF	TGCGCCAGCAGCTTGGCGTCGGCTCCGGGTGAGCAGTTCTTC
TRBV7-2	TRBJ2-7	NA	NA	CASSWDPGQIYEQYF	TGTGCCAGCAGCTGGGACCCGGGACAAATCTACGAGCAGTACTTC
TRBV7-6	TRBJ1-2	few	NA	CASSLAEGHSYGYTF	TGTGCCAGCAGCTTAGCGGAGGGGCACTCCTATGGCTACACCTTC
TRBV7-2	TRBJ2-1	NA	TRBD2	CASSLWEGTRGSGFGEQFF	TGTGCCAGCAGCTTATGGGAGGGCACTCGGGGGAGCGGCTTCGGGGAGCAGTTCTTC
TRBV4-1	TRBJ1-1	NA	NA	CASSLGGEHNTEAFF	TGCGCCAGCAGCCTCGGCGGGGAGCATAACACTGAAGCTTTCTTT
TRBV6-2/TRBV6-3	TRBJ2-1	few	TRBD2	CASRPGLAAYNEQFF	TGTGCCAGCAGGCCGGGACTAGCGGCCTACAATGAGCAGTTCTTC
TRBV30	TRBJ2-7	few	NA	CAWMGPVHYEQYF	TGTGCCTGGATGGGGCCCGTCCACTACGAGCAGTACTTC
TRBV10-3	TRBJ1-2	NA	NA	CAITEGGDYGYTF	TGTGCCATCACCGAAGGAGGGGACTATGGCTACACCTTC
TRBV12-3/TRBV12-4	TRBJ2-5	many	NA	CASSLAGPRSKTQYF	TGTGCCAGCAGTTTAGCGGGGCCCCGGTCGAAGACCCAGTACTTC
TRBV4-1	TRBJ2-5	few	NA	CASSQARERSETQYF	TGCGCCAGCAGCCAAGCGCGGGAACGGTCAGAGACCCAGTACTTC
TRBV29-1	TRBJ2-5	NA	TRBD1	CSVDRGRETQYF	TGCAGCGTCGACAGGGGGCGGGAGACCCAGTACTTC
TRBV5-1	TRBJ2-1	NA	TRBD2	CASSLALPGLEYNEQFF	TGCGCCAGCAGCTTGGCCCTCCCTGGACTAGAATACAATGAGCAGTTCTTC
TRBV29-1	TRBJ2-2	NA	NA	CSVLQGNTGELFF	TGCAGTGTCCTACAGGGAAACACCGGGGAGCTGTTTTTT
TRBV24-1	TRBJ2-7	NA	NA	CATSPGDYEQYF	TGTGCCACCTCACCGGGAGACTACGAGCAGTACTTC
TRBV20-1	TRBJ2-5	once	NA	CSARPQRGARETQYF	TGCAGTGCCCGCCCCCAACGGGGGGCCAGGGAGACCCAGTACTTC
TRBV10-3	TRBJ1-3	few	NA	CAISQTGGIGNTIYF	TGTGCCATCAGCCAGACGGGGGGGATCGGAAACACCATATATTTT
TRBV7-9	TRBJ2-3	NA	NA	CASSDHQGIPTDTQYF	TGTGCCAGCAGCGACCATCAGGGAATCCCCACAGATACGCAGTATTTT
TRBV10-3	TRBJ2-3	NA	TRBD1	CAIKGQGEDTQYF	TGTGCCATCAAGGGACAGGGGGAGGATACGCAGTATTTT
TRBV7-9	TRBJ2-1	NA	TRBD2	CASSFPSGTLLHNEQFF	TGTGCCAGCAGCTTCCCTAGCGGGACCCTCCTTCACAATGAGCAGTTCTTC
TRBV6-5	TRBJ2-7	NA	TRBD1	CASRKPGQGMHEQYF	TGTGCCAGCAGGAAACCGGGACAGGGGATGCACGAGCAGTACTTC
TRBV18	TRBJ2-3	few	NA	CASSHKAPGTDTQYF	TGTGCCAGCTCACATAAAGCGCCGGGCACAGATACGCAGTATTTT